Below are 27 T cell receptor beta chains sequenced from a single sample in a study of CD8+CD57+ T cells in acquired aplastic anemia. Profiling that covered TCR beta VDJ and CDR3 relied on genomic DNA as its template. TCRdb re-analysed the reads in MiXCR, keeping a single row per CDR3 protein. The sample contains approximately 300,000 distinct CDR3 sequences, roughly 53% of which appear only once. Whoever was chosen for sequencing had shown CD8+CD57+ cell expansion by flow cytometry. Sequenced input: sorted CD4+, CD8+, or CD8+CD57+ T cells (not recorded which) from PBMCs. All receptors come from a human donor with aplastic anemia.

The sample holds many counts of this clonotype. The chain couples TRBV6-5 to TRBJ1-2; 7 positions agree with TRBD1. Trimming at V came to 2 bases and at J to 4 bases, leaving 7 bases not matched to a gene. There are 15 residues in the CDR3. CDR1 and CDR2 from the germline V gene are MNHEY and SVGAGI. The CDR3: CASSYTGVLGYGYTF. The DNA for the CDR3 is TGTGCCAGCAGTTACACAGGGGTTTTGGGCTATGGCTACACCTTC.

The chain carries TRBV14 and TRBJ2-7, with D unclear. The CDR3 totals 12 residues. Trimming stripped 3 bases from V and 0 bases from J, with 3 bases between. From germline, CDR1 is SGHDN and CDR2 FVKESK. CDR3 residues: CASSHTSYEQYF. DNA for the CDR3: TGTGCCAGCAGCCACACCTCCTACGAGCAGTACTTC.

The count of this clonotype is one. The chain employs TRBV5-8 and TRBJ1-1; 10 bases match TRBD1. This CDR3 spans 18 amino acids. Trimming cost V 2 bases and J 3 bases; bases outside gene matches: 13. CDR1 SGHTS and CDR2 YDEGEE come from the germline V gene. This CDR3 reads CASSLVGQGWGMDTEAFF. The CDR3 region has the DNA TGTGCCAGCAGCTTAGTGGGACAGGGGTGGGGTATGGACACTGAAGCTTTCTTT.

A note on this clonotype: The CDR3 does not close with the conserved phenylalanine or tryptophan, likely indicating a read error. No DNA is shown, since the ends of the CDR3 on it are uncertain; the CDR3 is the one TCRdb lists. The rearrangement uses TRBV10-3 and TRBJ2-7; the table's TRBD2 call for D was not verified on the DNA. Germline lookup yields CDR1 ENHRY and CDR2 SYGVKD. Counting both end residues, the CDR3 totals 11 amino acids. This chain's CDR3 is CAISEVGPAVY.

This clonotype appeared many times. DNA for the CDR3: TGTGCCAGTCAGGGGACCATGAACACTGAAGCTTTCTTT. It yields the protein CASQGTMNTEAFF. This chain uses TRBV7-9 with TRBJ1-1; tentative D call: TRBD1 (6 bases). Germline V lookup: CDR1 SEHNR, CDR2 FQNEAQ (reference sequence). CDR3 size: 13 residues. V was shortened by 9 bases and J by 0 bases, with 11 bases between the two germline ends.

In DNA, the CDR3 is TGTGCCAGCAGCCAGGGGGGGGTAAACTATGGCTACACCTTC. This encodes CASSQGGVNYGYTF. The genes are TRBV6-1 and TRBJ1-2; 7 nucleotides match TRBD1. CDR3 length: 14 amino acids. Germline V CDR1 and CDR2: MNHNS, SASEGT. V trimming: 6 bases; J trimming: 2 bases; junction bases outside the gene matches: 6.

The table lists this clonotype with many counts. The V call is TRBV29-1, the J call TRBJ2-3, with 9 bases fitting TRBD1. CDR1 SQVTM and CDR2 ANQGSEA come from the germline V gene. This CDR3 is built from 14 residues. V shed 7 bases, J shed 2 bases, and the junction held 7 bases outside the gene matches. The CDR3 is CSGGQGLSTDTQYF. CDR3 DNA sequence: TGCAGCGGGGGACAGGGATTATCCACAGATACGCAGTATTTT.

On this clonotype: A read error is possible here, since a much larger clone lies one base away. In this CDR3 the conserved last residue, phenylalanine or tryptophan, is missing, so a read error is likely. This chain joins TRBV14 and TRBJ1-1, with a tentative D call TRBD1 (6 bases). The CDR3 totals 17 residues. V was cut by 5 bases and J by 0 bases, with 19 bases left in between. CDR1 and CDR2 from the germline V gene are SGHDN and FVKESK. CDR3 DNA: TGTGCCAGCAGCTTAAAGGGGGTGGGGATCCTGAACACTGAAGCTTTCCTT. It yields the protein CASSLKGVGILNTEAFL.

About this clonotype itself: This clone may be a read error of a much larger clone one base away. The chain carries TRBV12-3 or TRBV12-4 and TRBJ2-1, with 9 bases lining up with TRBD2. This CDR3 has 15 amino acids. Germline trimming cut 2 bases from V and 6 bases from J; bases unmatched to any gene: 5. CDR3 bases: TGTGCCAGCAGTTTATCTTTACTAGCGGGCAATGAGCAGTTCTTC. This codes for CASSLSLLAGNEQFF.

This chain uses TRBV29-1 with TRBJ2-3; unclear D gene. The germline gives CDR1 SQVTM, CDR2 ANQGSEA. Trimming took off 7 bases at V and 4 bases at J, with 12 bases between the two ends. CDR3 length equals 12 residues. The CDR3 here is CSAAHRPDTQYF. CDR3 coding DNA: TGCAGCGCCGCACACAGACCAGATACGCAGTATTTT.

V usage is TRBV7-9 and J usage is TRBJ2-2; 8 nucleotides match TRBD1. The V and J ends lost 5 bases and 2 bases, in that order; junction bases with no gene match: 7. From germline, CDR1 is SEHNR and CDR2 FQNEAQ (reference sequence). CDR3 length equals 16 residues. In DNA form, the CDR3 reads TGTGCCAGCAGCCCCCAGGACAGGGTAAACACCGGGGAGCTGTTTTTT. This gives the protein CASSPQDRVNTGELFF.

The sample holds many counts of this clonotype. This chain joins TRBV10-3 and TRBJ2-7; no definite D call. The length of the CDR3 is 12 residues. Germline-derived CDR1 and CDR2 are ENHRY and SYGVKD. V was cut by 2 bases and J by 2 bases, with 4 bases left in between. This CDR3 is CAISEAAYEQYF. DNA of the CDR3: TGTGCCATCAGTGAGGCCGCCTACGAGCAGTACTTC.

V and J are TRBV9 and TRBJ1-2; unclear D gene. The germline V and J ends were trimmed by 0 bases and 8 bases, with 11 bases remaining between them. Germline loops: CDR1 SGDLS, CDR2 YYNGEE. The CDR3 runs to 13 residues. In DNA form, the CDR3 reads TGTGCCAGCAGCGTAGAACAGTCCTACGGCTACACCTTC. Translating it yields CASSVEQSYGYTF. Combining the CDR3 with reference TRBV9 and TRBJ1-2 gives the whole variable domain DSGVTQTPKHLITATGQRVTLRCSPRSGDLSVYWYQQSLDQGLQFLIQYYNGEERAKGNILERFSAQQFPDLHSELNLSSLELGDSALYFCASSVEQSYGYTFGSGTRLTVV.

A note on this clonotype: As the CDR3 is not closed by the conserved phenylalanine or tryptophan, this likely results from a read error. This chain connects TRBV5-5 to TRBJ1-2; D perhaps matches TRBD1 (5 bases). The germline V gene encodes CDR1 SGHKS and CDR2 YYEKEE (reference sequence). V shed 3 bases and J shed 6 bases, with 9 bases lying between them. The CDR3 consists of 12 residues. This CDR3 is CASSSQTDGYTS. The CDR3 DNA sequence: TGTGCCAGCAGCTCACAGACAGATGGCTACACCTCC.

This clonotype was seen many times. The chain links TRBV10-1 to TRBJ2-3; TRBD2 aligns across 14 bases. V was clipped by 6 bases and J by 4 bases; unmatched bases: 6. This CDR3 has 16 amino acids. Germline V gene sequence: CDR1 WNHNN, CDR2 SYGVQD (reference sequence). CDR3 bases: TGCGCCAGCAGACCGGGACTAGCGGGAGCGCCAGATACGCAGTATTTT. Translation gives CASRPGLAGAPDTQYF.

The sample holds many counts of this clonotype. This chain uses TRBV4-1 with TRBJ1-2; 9 bases match TRBD1. Germline-derived CDR1 and CDR2 are MGHRA and YSYEKL. This CDR3 comprises 15 residues. The trim removed 0 bases at V and 8 bases at J, leaving 7 bases unmatched. The CDR3 loop reads CASSQEGTGRRGYTF. CDR3 coding DNA: TGCGCCAGCAGCCAAGAAGGGACAGGGCGGAGAGGCTACACCTTC.

The chain is built from TRBV7-8 and TRBJ1-1, with D possibly matching TRBD1 (6 bases). The V and J ends lost 5 bases and 3 bases respectively, with 19 bases between them. The CDR3 consists of 16 residues. Germline V gene data show CDR1 as SGHVS and CDR2 as FQNEAQ. CDR3 region: CASSQVTLQGDTEAFF. Here the CDR3 DNA reads TGTGCCAGCAGCCAGGTAACCCTACAGGGAGACACTGAAGCTTTCTTT.

CDR3 nucleotides: TGTGCCAGTAGTACTCGGGACAGGGGGACAGATACGCAGTATTTT. Amino acids: CASSTRDRGTDTQYF. V and J are TRBV19 and TRBJ2-3; 11 bases match TRBD1. The CDR3 has 15 amino acids. The J segment lost 3 bases and the V segment lost 4 bases, leaving 3 bases of the junction unmatched. In germline, CDR1 is LNHDA, CDR2 SQIVND (reference sequence).

There are many counts of this clonotype. The chain recombines TRBV27 with TRBJ2-7; 7 positions match TRBD1. The germline gives CDR1 MNHEY, CDR2 SMNVEV (reference sequence). With 3 bases clipped from V and 2 bases from J, the junction kept 7 bases outside the gene matches. The CDR3 is made up of 15 amino acids. DNA of the CDR3: TGTGCCAGCAGTTTTGGGGGCACAGGGGCCTACGAGCAGTACTTC. This codes for CASSFGGTGAYEQYF.

The chain carries TRBV15 and TRBJ2-3; 7 bases fit TRBD2. V trimming: 0 bases; J trimming: 5 bases; junction bases outside the gene matches: 2. This CDR3 spans 14 amino acids. Germline CDR1 is LNHNV and CDR2 is YYDKDF (reference sequence). For the CDR3, the DNA is TGTGCCACCAGCAGAGATTGGGGGGGAGATACGCAGTATTTT. The encoded protein is CATSRDWGGDTQYF.

The chain is built from TRBV27 and TRBJ2-7; D gene ambiguous. The germline gives CDR1 MNHEY, CDR2 SMNVEV (reference sequence). V was pared by 8 bases and J by 0 bases, with 8 bases between. CDR3 length: 12 amino acids. The DNA for the CDR3 is TGTGCCAGCGGCCAGAGCTCCTACGAGCAGTACTTC. Residues: CASGQSSYEQYF.

This clonotype occurred many times. The junction does not match germline at one end; this may be a read error. The rearrangement links TRBV12-3 or TRBV12-4 to TRBJ1-2; D is unresolved. The CDR3 extends over 13 amino acids. CDR3 in amino acids: CASSLVANYGYTF. For the CDR3, the DNA is TGTGCCAGCAGCTTAGTGGCAAACTATGGCTACACCTTC.

As regards this clonotype: It is unclear where the CDR3 begins or ends on the DNA, so no DNA is shown, and the CDR3 is as TCRdb lists it. The J gene is TRBJ2-2, the V gene TRBV19; the table calls TRBD1, which could not be checked here. Germline CDR1 is LNHDA and CDR2 is SQIVND (reference sequence). The CDR3 region is 23 residues in length, termini included. The CDR3 is CASSIPPRDQERTPGSCFLELFF.

This clonotype was observed a handful of times. The chain carries TRBV9 and TRBJ2-1, with D tentatively TRBD2 (5 bases). The V gene's germline CDR1 is SGDLS and CDR2 YYNGEE. V lost 0 bases to trimming and J lost 9 bases, with 7 bases between them. The CDR3 has 12 residues. The CDR3 spells CASSVEGSEQFF. CDR3 coding DNA: TGTGCCAGCAGCGTAGAAGGGAGTGAGCAGTTCTTC.

This clonotype has more than one count but fewer than ten. The rearrangement links TRBV7-9 to TRBJ2-5; no definite D call. The V gene lost 2 bases and the J gene lost 4 bases, with 17 bases spanning the gap. The CDR3 loop spans 16 amino acids. Germline CDR1 is SEHNR and CDR2 is FQNEAQ (reference sequence). The CDR3, as DNA: TGTGCCAGCAGCTTAATGGCGTTGGGGTTTGGAGAGACCCAGTACTTC. Amino acids: CASSLMALGFGETQYF.

This clonotype was seen repeatedly, ten times or more. The chain combines TRBV13 with TRBJ2-6, with 10 bases that match TRBD2. Trimming removed 5 bases from V and 1 base from J; junction bases left unmatched: 8. The CDR3 length is 18 residues. CDR1 and CDR2 (germline): PRHDT, FYEKMQ (reference sequence). In DNA form, the CDR3 reads TGTGCCAGCAGCCGTTGGCTAGCGGGAGTTTCTGGGGCCAACGTCCTGACTTTC. This codes for CASSRWLAGVSGANVLTF.

This clonotype showed up just once. The rearrangement links TRBV5-1 to TRBJ2-7; no firm D call. The CDR3 sequence is 11 residues long. In germline, CDR1 is SGHRS, CDR2 YFSETQ. Trimming cost V 2 bases and J 5 bases, with 5 bases left between them. CDR3 nucleotide sequence: TGCGCCAGCAGCTTTTCCCACGAGCAGTACTTC. Its protein is CASSFSHEQYF.